This is a list of T cell receptor beta chains from one sample in a study of blood T cell repertoires in COVID-19. Clones were sequenced by immunoSEQ multiplex PCR, and TCRdb holds only the in-frame ones, with some missing. The sample has fewer than 200,000 clones, 65% to 90% seen once; the top ten hold about 9.7%. The sequencing input was peripheral blood. The receptor source for this set is a man aged 45-65 years with active or convalescent COVID-19. CDR3s include the opening cysteine and the closing phenylalanine or tryptophan. A D gene is named only where the DNA matches it firmly. Size tells how often a clone was seen (once, few, many) or the class of an expanded clone, and some rows leave it out.

CDR3 protein: CAATGTRTTGELFF; CDR3 DNA: TGTGCCGCCACCGGGACAAGGACCACCGGGGAGCTGTTTTTT; D gene: .; V gene: TRBV2; J gene: TRBJ2-2; clone size: .
CDR3 protein: CASSLTLDSLVTF; CDR3 DNA: TGTGCCAGCAGTTTAACCTTGGACAGCCTGGTGACCTTC; D gene: .; V gene: TRBV12-3/TRBV12-4; J gene: TRBJ1-2; clone size: .
CDR3 protein: CASSLTNQETQYF; CDR3 DNA: TGTGCCAGCAGCCTAACCAACCAAGAGACCCAGTACTTC; D gene: .; V gene: TRBV7-3; J gene: TRBJ2-5; clone size: .
CDR3 protein: CASSPQRLGNEQFF; CDR3 DNA: TGTGCCAGCAGCCCCCAGCGACTAGGCAATGAGCAGTTCTTC; D gene: .; V gene: TRBV3-1/TRBV3-2; J gene: TRBJ2-1; clone size: .
CDR3 protein: CASSLAGAEETQYF; CDR3 DNA: TGCGCCAGCAGCTTGGCGGGTGCTGAAGAGACCCAGTACTTC; D gene: .; V gene: TRBV5-1; J gene: TRBJ2-5; clone size: .
CDR3 protein: CASSVTRQGARSPLHF; CDR3 DNA: TGTGCCAGCAGCGTAACCCGACAGGGGGCTAGGTCACCCCTCCACTTT; D gene: TRBD1; V gene: TRBV7-2; J gene: TRBJ1-6; clone size: once
CDR3 protein: CASSSTAGGRTDTQYF; CDR3 DNA: TGTGCCAGCAGCTCGACGGCGGGGGGTCGGACAGATACGCAGTATTTT; D gene: TRBD2; V gene: TRBV5-4; J gene: TRBJ2-3; clone size: .
CDR3 protein: CASSQVTGAPEQYF; CDR3 DNA: TGCGCCAGCAGCCAAGTAACAGGGGCCCCCGAGCAGTACTTC; D gene: TRBD1; V gene: TRBV4-1; J gene: TRBJ2-7; clone size: .
CDR3 protein: CASSDRDRGNEQFF; CDR3 DNA: TGTGCCAGCAGCGACCGGGACAGGGGCAATGAGCAGTTCTTC; D gene: TRBD1; V gene: TRBV9; J gene: TRBJ2-1; clone size: .
CDR3 protein: CASSYPGLAGKDEQYF; CDR3 DNA: TGTGCCAGCAGTTACCCGGGACTAGCGGGCAAAGACGAGCAGTACTTC; D gene: TRBD2; V gene: TRBV6-5; J gene: TRBJ2-7; clone size: .
CDR3 protein: CASRPGRTEAFF; CDR3 DNA: TGTGCCAGCAGGCCAGGGAGGACTGAAGCTTTCTTT; D gene: .; V gene: TRBV12-3/TRBV12-4; J gene: TRBJ1-1; clone size: .
CDR3 protein: CATSRNTRRDTQYF; CDR3 DNA: TGTGCCACCAGCAGAAATACCAGGAGGGATACGCAGTATTTT; D gene: .; V gene: TRBV15; J gene: TRBJ2-3; clone size: .
CDR3 protein: CASSPLRQGTTGTDTQYF; CDR3 DNA: TGTGCCAGCTCACCACTGAGACAGGGGACGACAGGCACAGATACGCAGTATTTT; D gene: TRBD1; V gene: TRBV18; J gene: TRBJ2-3; clone size: .
CDR3 protein: CASSSSGMAYEKLFF; CDR3 DNA: TGTGCCAGCAGCTCCTCAGGCATGGCTTATGAAAAACTGTTTTTT; D gene: .; V gene: TRBV7-2; J gene: TRBJ1-4; clone size: .
CDR3 protein: CASSFIVLAEAFF; CDR3 DNA: TGTGCCAGCAGCTTCATCGTTCTAGCTGAAGCTTTCTTT; D gene: .; V gene: TRBV7-2; J gene: TRBJ1-1; clone size: .
CDR3 protein: CASRPAPGTGSMETQYF; CDR3 DNA: TGTGCCAGCAGACCCGCCCCGGGGACAGGTAGTATGGAGACCCAGTACTTC; D gene: TRBD1; V gene: TRBV2; J gene: TRBJ2-5; clone size: .
CDR3 protein: CASSPGGDTDTQYF; CDR3 DNA: TGCGCCAGCAGCCCCGGGGGGGACACAGATACGCAGTATTTT; D gene: TRBD2; V gene: TRBV5-1; J gene: TRBJ2-3; clone size: .
CDR3 protein: CASSLGTGGSEQYF; CDR3 DNA: TGTGCCAGCAGTTTAGGGACAGGGGGTAGCGAGCAGTACTTC; D gene: TRBD1; V gene: TRBV28; J gene: TRBJ2-7; clone size: .
CDR3 protein: CASSAARLAPSGEQFF; CDR3 DNA: TGTGCCAGCAGCGCTGCCAGACTAGCCCCGAGTGGGGAGCAGTTCTTC; D gene: TRBD2; V gene: TRBV11-2; J gene: TRBJ2-1; clone size: .
CDR3 protein: CASSSVQGSSLFVSEKLFF; CDR3 DNA: TGTGCCAGTAGTTCCGTACAGGGGTCGTCTTTGTTCGTTTCTGAAAAACTGTTTTTT; D gene: TRBD1; V gene: TRBV19; J gene: TRBJ1-4; clone size: .
CDR3 protein: CASSPTQGSIQYF; CDR3 DNA: TGTGCCAGCAGCCCCACACAGGGAAGCATTCAGTACTTC; D gene: .; V gene: TRBV7-9; J gene: TRBJ2-4; clone size: .
CDR3 protein: CASSSTGTAYEQYF; CDR3 DNA: TGCGCCAGCAGCTCTACAGGGACGGCCTACGAGCAGTACTTC; D gene: .; V gene: TRBV5-1; J gene: TRBJ2-7; clone size: .
CDR3 protein: CASSRQGQYEKLFF; CDR3 DNA: TGTGCCAGCTCGCGACAGGGACAATATGAAAAACTGTTTTTT; D gene: TRBD1; V gene: TRBV18; J gene: TRBJ1-4; clone size: .
CDR3 protein: CASSTDRGEAFF; CDR3 DNA: TGCGCCAGCAGTACCGACAGGGGAGAAGCTTTCTTT; D gene: TRBD1; V gene: TRBV5-1; J gene: TRBJ1-1; clone size: .
CDR3 protein: CASSNGGRANEQFF; CDR3 DNA: TGTGCCAGTAGTAACGGCGGGAGGGCCAATGAGCAGTTCTTC; D gene: TRBD2; V gene: TRBV19; J gene: TRBJ2-1; clone size: few
CDR3 protein: CASSEMGQGDTEAFF; CDR3 DNA: TGTGCCAGCAGTGAAATGGGACAGGGGGATACTGAAGCTTTCTTT; D gene: TRBD1; V gene: TRBV6-1; J gene: TRBJ1-1; clone size: .
CDR3 protein: CASSSTGTSGGRDSYTQYF; CDR3 DNA: TGTGCCAGCAGCTCAACCGGGACTAGCGGGGGCCGAGATTCTTATACGCAGTATTTT; D gene: TRBD2; V gene: TRBV7-9; J gene: TRBJ2-3; clone size: .
CDR3 protein: CATSGARGVLDTQYF; CDR3 DNA: TGTGCCACCAGTGGGGCCAGGGGTGTTTTAGATACGCAGTATTTT; D gene: .; V gene: TRBV24-1; J gene: TRBJ2-3; clone size: .
CDR3 protein: CASSLPGFGELFF; CDR3 DNA: TGTGCCAGCAGCTTGCCGGGATTCGGGGAGCTGTTTTTT; D gene: .; V gene: TRBV5-4; J gene: TRBJ2-2; clone size: .
CDR3 protein: CASSHLAGGTDTQYF; CDR3 DNA: TGTGCCAGCAGCCATCTAGCGGGCGGCACAGATACGCAGTATTTT; D gene: TRBD2; V gene: TRBV6-6; J gene: TRBJ2-3; clone size: .
CDR3 protein: CAWSVRGNTEAFF; CDR3 DNA: TGTGCCTGGAGTGTACGAGGGAACACTGAAGCTTTCTTT; D gene: .; V gene: TRBV30; J gene: TRBJ1-1; clone size: few
CDR3 protein: CASTEAGGKNIQYF; CDR3 DNA: TGTGCCAGCACCGAAGCGGGAGGGAAAAACATTCAGTACTTC; D gene: TRBD2; V gene: TRBV2; J gene: TRBJ2-4; clone size: once
CDR3 protein: CASSSHGGAYGYTF; CDR3 DNA: TGTGCCAGCAGTTCCCACGGGGGGGCCTATGGCTACACCTTC; D gene: .; V gene: TRBV28; J gene: TRBJ1-2; clone size: .
CDR3 protein: CASSAQGQYF; CDR3 DNA: TGTGCCAGCTCCGCCCAGGGGCAGTACTTC; D gene: .; V gene: TRBV28; J gene: TRBJ2-7; clone size: .
CDR3 protein: CASSLQRGGAYEQYF; CDR3 DNA: TGTGCCAGCAGCTTACAGCGGGGGGGAGCCTACGAGCAGTACTTC; D gene: TRBD2; V gene: TRBV7-2; J gene: TRBJ2-7; clone size: .
CDR3 protein: CASSYSEGALETQYF; CDR3 DNA: TGTGCCAGCAGTTACTCGGAGGGGGCACTGGAGACCCAGTACTTC; D gene: .; V gene: TRBV6-2/TRBV6-3; J gene: TRBJ2-5; clone size: .
CDR3 protein: CASSQVGTFYGYTF; CDR3 DNA: TGCGCCAGCAGCCAAGTCGGTACTTTCTATGGCTACACCTTC; D gene: .; V gene: TRBV4-3; J gene: TRBJ1-2; clone size: .
CDR3 protein: CAIAMTGADMNYGYTF; CDR3 DNA: TGTGCCATTGCGATGACAGGGGCCGATATGAACTATGGCTACACCTTC; D gene: TRBD1; V gene: TRBV19; J gene: TRBJ1-2; clone size: .
CDR3 protein: CASSRTTVLETQYF; CDR3 DNA: TGTGCCAGCTCACGCACGACAGTTCTGGAGACCCAGTACTTC; D gene: .; V gene: TRBV18; J gene: TRBJ2-5; clone size: .
CDR3 protein: CASSLERAYTQYF; CDR3 DNA: TGTGCCAGCAGCTTAGAGAGGGCGTATACGCAGTATTTT; D gene: .; V gene: TRBV11-2; J gene: TRBJ2-3; clone size: once
CDR3 protein: CASSLENRQESSYNEQFF; CDR3 DNA: TGTGCCAGCAGCTTAGAAAACAGACAGGAGAGCTCCTACAATGAGCAGTTCTTC; D gene: .; V gene: TRBV7-9; J gene: TRBJ2-1; clone size: .
CDR3 protein: CASSHGAGRYEQYF; CDR3 DNA: TGTGCCAGCAGCCATGGAGCGGGACGCTACGAGCAGTACTTC; D gene: TRBD2; V gene: TRBV3-1/TRBV3-2; J gene: TRBJ2-7; clone size: once
CDR3 protein: CASSIRQGGNTEAFF; CDR3 DNA: TGCGCCAGCAGCATACGACAGGGAGGGAACACTGAAGCTTTCTTT; D gene: TRBD1; V gene: TRBV5-1; J gene: TRBJ1-1; clone size: .
CDR3 protein: CASSPNNEQFF; CDR3 DNA: TGTGCCAGCAGCCCTAACAATGAGCAGTTCTTC; D gene: .; V gene: TRBV5-4; J gene: TRBJ2-1; clone size: .
CDR3 protein: CATSRVQDRTFGGYTF; CDR3 DNA: TGTGCCACCAGCAGAGTCCAAGACAGGACCTTCGGTGGCTACACCTTC; D gene: .; V gene: TRBV15; J gene: TRBJ1-2; clone size: .